There are many counts of the clone carrying this TCR beta chain. This sample stems from a study of regulatory T cells in long-lasting Graves disease. Investigators prepared the TCR beta libraries by applying iRepertoire HTBI primers and Arm-PCR of CDR3 regions. TCRdb used MiXCR to reprocess the multiplex PCR reads, holding one entry per CDR3 protein. The sample yields fewer than 550,000 distinct CDR3 sequences, around 16% seen once. Time point indicated: newly diagnosed GD, antithyroid drugs for less than 3 months. Construction of the TCR library relied on RNA isolated from PBMCs. The data also belong to a second study, concerning T cells in Graves' hyperthyroidism and ophthalmopathy. According to that study: Exclusions: uncontrolled infection, other autoimmune disease, pregnancy, lactation. HTBI primers were employed in a first-round RT-PCR of the TCR CDR3.

The specimen was peripheral blood mononuclear cells (PBMCs), collected at new diagnosis, from a patient treated with antithyroid drugs. The TCR was taken from a woman in her forties or fifties with Graves disease.

In nucleotides, the CDR3 is TGTGCCAGCAGGGGGACAGGGGAGTATGGCTACACCTTC. This encodes CASRGTGEYGYTF. This sequence joins TRBV2 and TRBJ1-2; TRBD1 aligns across 10 bases. V was clipped by 6 bases and J by 5 bases; unmatched bases: 3. Germline CDR1 and CDR2: SNHLY and FYNNEI. The CDR3 runs to 13 residues.